These T cell receptor beta chains were read from a single sample in a study of shared clonotypes between healthy human individuals. The assay was immunoSEQ multiplex PCR, and TCRdb's table has in-frame clones only and misses some. Of some 2,500,000 clones listed, 93% were seen once; the top ten hold roughly 0.39%. The sequencing sample was made of naive CD4+ T cells from PBMCs. These receptors came from a man aged 18-30 years in good health. Some clones in this sample may be carry-over from other donors' samples. The CDR3 runs from the conserved cysteine through the conserved F or W. The D gene is left open where the match is weak. A clone size is listed for some rows: how often the clone was seen (once, few, many), or a class if it is expanded.

d_call j_call clone_size v_call cdr3_length cdr3_aa cdr3_nt
NA TRBJ1-1 NA TRBV20-1 11 CSAKPGTEAFF TGCAGTGCTAAACCCGGGACTGAAGCTTTCTTT
NA TRBJ2-3 NA TRBV28 15 CASSSPGTPTDTQYF TGTGCCAGCAGTAGTCCCGGGACTCCCACAGATACGCAGTATTTT
NA TRBJ1-6 once TRBV7-9 15 CASSFNSAYNSPLHF TGTGCCAGCAGCTTTAACTCGGCTTATAATTCACCCCTCCACTTT
NA TRBJ2-7 NA TRBV28 15 CASSAGTPFPYEQYF TGTGCCAGCAGTGCAGGGACTCCATTCCCTTACGAGCAGTACTTC
NA TRBJ2-2 NA TRBV5-1 16 CASSLSTEGHTGELFF TGCGCCAGCAGCTTGTCGACGGAGGGTCACACCGGGGAGCTGTTTTTT
NA TRBJ2-6 NA TRBV5-3 18 CARSLLGAPNSGANVLTF TGTGCCAGAAGCCTTCTCGGGGCACCTAACTCTGGGGCCAACGTCCTGACTTTC
NA TRBJ2-1 once TRBV7-2 13 CASSFSDSTGQFF TGTGCCAGCAGCTTTTCTGACAGTACCGGGCAGTTCTTC
NA TRBJ2-7 NA TRBV21-1 15 CASSKRGTESYEQYF TGTGCCAGCAGCAAAAGGGGGACAGAATCCTACGAGCAGTACTTC
NA TRBJ2-2 NA TRBV7-2 16 CASSFGGGASTGELFF TGTGCCAGCAGCTTCGGCGGGGGCGCGAGCACCGGGGAGCTGTTTTTT
TRBD2 TRBJ2-3 once TRBV7-8 16 CASSPGAGDSTDTQYF TGTGCCAGCAGCCCTGGTGCGGGGGATAGCACAGATACGCAGTATTTT
NA TRBJ2-6 NA TRBV28 16 CASSPQGLSGANVLTF TGTGCCAGCAGTCCCCAGGGGCTCTCTGGGGCCAACGTCCTGACTTTC
NA TRBJ2-7 NA TRBV5-1 13 CASSLPGLYEQYF TGCGCCAGCAGCTTGCCGGGGTTGTACGAGCAGTACTTC
NA TRBJ2-7 NA TRBV7-2 14 CASSFTRGLDEQYF TGTGCCAGCAGCTTTACTCGGGGCCTTGACGAGCAGTACTTC
NA TRBJ2-7 NA TRBV6-5 14 CASSYRYNLYEQYF TGTGCCAGCAGTTACAGGTACAATCTCTACGAGCAGTACTTC
NA TRBJ2-7 NA TRBV21-1 19 CASIIQWEREALSSYEQYF TGTGCCAGCATCATCCAGTGGGAGCGGGAGGCCTTGAGCTCCTACGAGCAGTACTTC
NA TRBJ1-3 NA TRBV7-2 14 CASSPTGSGNTIYF TGTGCCAGCAGCCCCACCGGTTCTGGAAACACCATATATTTT
NA TRBJ2-1 NA TRBV6-5 14 CASSAFRGGNEQFF TGTGCCAGCAGTGCGTTTAGAGGGGGTAATGAGCAGTTCTTC
NA TRBJ2-2 NA TRBV4-1 17 CASSQLILSPFTGELFF TGCGCCAGCAGCCAACTCATACTTAGCCCTTTCACCGGGGAGCTGTTTTTT
NA TRBJ1-5 NA TRBV15 13 CATSRDKGTQPHF TGTGCCACCAGCAGAGATAAAGGGACCCAACCGCATTTT
TRBD1 TRBJ1-5 NA TRBV6-5 14 CASSGTGANQPQHF TGTGCCAGCAGTGGGACAGGGGCTAATCAGCCCCAGCATTTT
TRBD2 TRBJ2-7 NA TRBV5-6 15 CASSPGGGRENEQYF TGTGCCAGCAGCCCCGGGGGGGGGCGCGAGAACGAGCAGTACTTC
TRBD1 TRBJ2-7 NA TRBV9 14 CASSRGTAQGEQYF TGTGCCAGCAGCAGGGGGACAGCGCAAGGGGAGCAGTACTTC
NA TRBJ1-4 NA TRBV7-9 12 CASSRWLEKLFF TGTGCCAGCAGCCGATGGTTAGAAAAACTGTTTTTT
NA TRBJ2-4 NA TRBV7-2 14 CASSSSVGVNIQYF TGTGCCAGCAGCTCGTCGGTAGGGGTAAACATTCAGTACTTC
NA TRBJ2-3 NA TRBV4-3 17 CASSQDIRQGKSDTQYF TGCGCCAGCAGCCAAGATATCAGGCAGGGGAAGTCAGATACGCAGTATTTT
NA TRBJ1-2 NA TRBV2 14 CASTVVARAEGYTF TGTGCCAGCACAGTAGTAGCCAGGGCGGAGGGCTACACCTTC
TRBD2 TRBJ2-7 once TRBV7-2 15 CASSVPSGLPNEQYF TGTGCCAGCAGCGTTCCTAGCGGGCTCCCTAACGAGCAGTACTTC
NA TRBJ2-1 once TRBV7-2 16 CASSLNVRSSYNEQFF TGTGCCAGCAGCTTAAATGTTAGGAGCTCCTACAATGAGCAGTTCTTC
TRBD1 TRBJ1-2 once TRBV27 13 CASSIRTGKGYTF TGTGCCAGCAGTATCCGGACAGGGAAAGGCTACACCTTC
NA TRBJ1-5 NA TRBV5-8 15 CASTGGGAGNQPQHF TGTGCCAGCACCGGCGGGGGGGCCGGCAATCAGCCCCAGCATTTT
NA TRBJ2-5 NA TRBV13 16 CASRATPPLDQETQYF TGTGCCAGCAGGGCCACCCCGCCCCTAGATCAAGAGACCCAGTACTTC
TRBD2 TRBJ2-1 NA TRBV29-1 16 CSVLGAYGTSGHEQFF TGCAGCGTTTTGGGTGCCTATGGGACTAGCGGTCATGAGCAGTTCTTC
NA TRBJ1-3 NA TRBV18 16 CASSPNLSGSGNTIYF TGTGCCAGCTCACCAAACCTGTCAGGCTCTGGAAACACCATATATTTT
NA TRBJ1-2 NA TRBV27 12 CASSGGAVGYTF TGTGCCAGCAGTGGGGGGGCCGTTGGCTACACCTTC
TRBD1 TRBJ2-5 NA TRBV7-2 14 CASSQWTGQETQYF TGTGCCAGCAGCCAATGGACAGGGCAAGAGACCCAGTACTTC
TRBD1 TRBJ1-2 NA TRBV2 18 CASSESRDRGPEYYGYTF TGTGCCAGCAGTGAATCCCGGGACAGGGGGCCTGAATACTATGGCTACACCTTC
NA TRBJ2-1 NA TRBV28 13 CASSLGSYNEQFF TGTGCCAGCAGTTTAGGTAGTTACAATGAGCAGTTCTTC
NA TRBJ2-7 NA TRBV19 15 CASSIDPESRYEQYF TGTGCCAGTAGTATAGATCCCGAGTCAAGGTACGAGCAGTACTTC
NA TRBJ1-3 NA TRBV21-1 17 CASSPRTANLSGNTIYF TGTGCCAGCAGCCCAAGGACAGCCAATCTCTCTGGAAACACCATATATTTT
NA TRBJ1-1 NA TRBV6-1 13 CASSEVGETEAFF TGTGCCAGCAGTGAAGTCGGGGAGACTGAAGCTTTCTTT
TRBD2 TRBJ2-1 NA TRBV9 16 CASSVATREGDNEQFF TGTGCCAGCAGCGTAGCTACCCGGGAGGGGGACAATGAGCAGTTCTTC
NA TRBJ2-1 NA TRBV6-5 15 CASSYGQRSYNEQFF TGTGCCAGCAGTTACGGGCAGAGATCATACAATGAGCAGTTCTTC